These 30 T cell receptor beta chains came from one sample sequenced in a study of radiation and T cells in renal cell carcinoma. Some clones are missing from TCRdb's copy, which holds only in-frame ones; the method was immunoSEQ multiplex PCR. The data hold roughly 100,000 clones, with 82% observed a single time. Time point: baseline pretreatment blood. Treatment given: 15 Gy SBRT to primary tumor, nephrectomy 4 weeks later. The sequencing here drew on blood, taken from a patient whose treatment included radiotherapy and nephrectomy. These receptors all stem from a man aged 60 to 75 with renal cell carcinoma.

CDR3 sequence reads: CASSKDDGVDSYGYTF. Written as DNA, the CDR3 is TGTGCCAGCAGCAAAGACGACGGGGTGGATTCGTATGGCTACACCTTC. This sequence joins TRBV21-1 and TRBJ1-2. TRBV21-1 is reported as a pseudogene. The CDR3 runs to 16 residues.

In DNA, the CDR3 is TGCGCCAGCAGTGGGGTGGGGACTAGCGGGAGGAGGGTTGGTGAGCAGTTCTTC. This gives the protein CASSGVGTSGRRVGEQFF. This chain joins TRBV10-1 and TRBJ2-1; 15 bases line up with TRBD2. The trim removed 4 bases at V and 9 bases at J, leaving 13 bases unmatched. Looked up from germline, CDR1 is WNHNN and CDR2 is SYGVQD (reference sequence). The CDR3 is made up of 18 amino acids.

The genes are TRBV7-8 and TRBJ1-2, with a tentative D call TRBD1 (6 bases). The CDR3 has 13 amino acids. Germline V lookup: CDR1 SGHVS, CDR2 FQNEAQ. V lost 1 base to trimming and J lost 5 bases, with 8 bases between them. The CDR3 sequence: CASSLEGGYGYTF. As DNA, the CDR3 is TGTGCCAGCAGCTTAGAAGGGGGTTATGGCTACACCTTC.

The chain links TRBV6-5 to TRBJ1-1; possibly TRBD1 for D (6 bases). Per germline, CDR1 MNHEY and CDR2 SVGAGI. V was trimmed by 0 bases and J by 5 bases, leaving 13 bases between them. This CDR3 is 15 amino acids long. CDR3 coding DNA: TGTGCCAGCAGTTACTCGGGGGGGGCGCCGACTGAAGCTTTCTTT. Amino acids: CASSYSGGAPTEAFF.

The CDR3 DNA reads as TGCGCCAGCAGCCCCCAGGGGGACCGTGAGCAGTTCTTC. Its protein is CASSPQGDREQFF. The chain combines TRBV4-3 with TRBJ2-1, with TRBD1 matching 7 bases. The V gene's germline CDR1 is LGHNA and CDR2 YSLEER. CDR3 length: 13 residues. J lost 9 bases, V lost 4 bases, and 6 bases had no gene match.

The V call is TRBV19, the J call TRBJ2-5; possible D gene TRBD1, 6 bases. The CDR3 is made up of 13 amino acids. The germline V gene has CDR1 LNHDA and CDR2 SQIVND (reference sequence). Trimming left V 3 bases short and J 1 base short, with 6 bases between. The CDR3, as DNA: TGTGCCAGTAGTATCAGGGGCCAAGAGACCCAGTACTTC. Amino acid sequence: CASSIRGQETQYF.

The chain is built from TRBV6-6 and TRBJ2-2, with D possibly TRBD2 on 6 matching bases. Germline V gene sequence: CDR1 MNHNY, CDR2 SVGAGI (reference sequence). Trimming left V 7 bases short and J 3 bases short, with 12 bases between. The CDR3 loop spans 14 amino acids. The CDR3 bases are TGTGCCAGCACCTATAGCGGCTACACCGGGGAGCTGTTTTTT. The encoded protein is CASTYSGYTGELFF.

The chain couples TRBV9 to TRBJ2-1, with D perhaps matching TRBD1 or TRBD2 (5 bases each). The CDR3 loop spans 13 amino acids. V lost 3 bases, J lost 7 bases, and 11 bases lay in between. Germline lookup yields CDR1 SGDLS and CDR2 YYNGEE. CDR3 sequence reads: CASSAVGTNEQFF. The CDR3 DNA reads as TGTGCCAGCAGCGCAGTCGGGACGAATGAGCAGTTCTTC.

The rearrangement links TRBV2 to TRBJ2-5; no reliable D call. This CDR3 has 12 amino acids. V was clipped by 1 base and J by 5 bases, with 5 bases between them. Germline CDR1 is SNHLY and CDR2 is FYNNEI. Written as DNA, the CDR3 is TGTGCCAGCAGTGAAGTTCGGGAGACCCAGTACTTC. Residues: CASSEVRETQYF.

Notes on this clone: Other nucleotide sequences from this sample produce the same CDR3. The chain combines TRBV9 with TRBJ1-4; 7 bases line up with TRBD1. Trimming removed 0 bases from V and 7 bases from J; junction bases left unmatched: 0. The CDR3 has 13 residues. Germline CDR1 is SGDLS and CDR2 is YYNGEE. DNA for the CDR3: TGTGCCAGCAGCGTAGCAGGGGGTGAAAAACTGTTTTTT. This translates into CASSVAGGEKLFF.

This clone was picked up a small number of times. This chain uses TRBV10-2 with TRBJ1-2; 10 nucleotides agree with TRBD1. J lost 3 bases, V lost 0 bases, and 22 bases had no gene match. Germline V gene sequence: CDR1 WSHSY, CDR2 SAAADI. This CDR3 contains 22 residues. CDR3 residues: CASSESKFLSSLAGQGDYGYTF. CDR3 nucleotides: TGCGCCAGCAGTGAGTCTAAGTTTCTGAGTTCGCTTGCCGGACAGGGGGACTATGGCTACACCTTC.

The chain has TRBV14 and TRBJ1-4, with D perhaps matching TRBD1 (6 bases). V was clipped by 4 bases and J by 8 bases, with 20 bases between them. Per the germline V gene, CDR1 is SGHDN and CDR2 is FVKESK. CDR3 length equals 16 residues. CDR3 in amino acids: CASSRGGQIFEEKLFF. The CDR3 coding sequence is TGTGCCAGCAGCCGGGGGGGGCAGATATTTGAAGAAAAACTGTTTTTT.

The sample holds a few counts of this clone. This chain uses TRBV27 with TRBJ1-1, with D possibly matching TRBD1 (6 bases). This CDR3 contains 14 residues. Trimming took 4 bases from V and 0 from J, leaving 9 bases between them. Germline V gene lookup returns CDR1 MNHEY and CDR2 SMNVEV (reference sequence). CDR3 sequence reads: CASSSGQMNTEAFF. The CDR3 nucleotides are TGTGCCAGCAGTTCAGGACAGATGAACACTGAAGCTTTCTTT.

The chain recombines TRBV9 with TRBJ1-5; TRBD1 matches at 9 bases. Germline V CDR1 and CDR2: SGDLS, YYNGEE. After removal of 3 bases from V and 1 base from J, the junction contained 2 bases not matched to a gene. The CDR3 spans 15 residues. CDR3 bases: TGTGCCAGCAGCGCGACAGGGGGAAGCAATCAGCCCCAGCATTTT. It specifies CASSATGGSNQPQHF.

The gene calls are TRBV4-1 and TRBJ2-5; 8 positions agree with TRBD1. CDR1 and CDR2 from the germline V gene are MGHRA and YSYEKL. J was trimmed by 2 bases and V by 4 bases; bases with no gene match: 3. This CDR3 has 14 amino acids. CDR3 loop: CASSPGQVQETQYF. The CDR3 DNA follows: TGCGCCAGCAGCCCGGGACAGGTTCAAGAGACCCAGTACTTC.

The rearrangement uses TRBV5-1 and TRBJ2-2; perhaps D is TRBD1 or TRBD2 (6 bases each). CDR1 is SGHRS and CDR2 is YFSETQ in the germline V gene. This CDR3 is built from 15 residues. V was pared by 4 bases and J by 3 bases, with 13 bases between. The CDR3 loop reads CASSEGGLDTGELFF. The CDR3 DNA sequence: TGCGCCAGCAGCGAGGGGGGCCTAGACACCGGGGAGCTGTTTTTT. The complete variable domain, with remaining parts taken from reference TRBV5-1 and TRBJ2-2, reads KAGVTQTPRYLIKTRGQQVTLSCSPISGHRSVSWYQQTPGQGLQFLFEYFSETQRNKGNFPGRFSGRQFSNSRSEMNVSTLELGDSALYLCASSEGGLDTGELFFGEGSRLTVL.

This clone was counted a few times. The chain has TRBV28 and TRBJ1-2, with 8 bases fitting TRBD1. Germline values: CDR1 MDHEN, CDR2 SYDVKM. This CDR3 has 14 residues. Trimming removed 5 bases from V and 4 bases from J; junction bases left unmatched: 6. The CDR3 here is CASSTQTGAYGYTF. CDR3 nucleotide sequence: TGTGCCAGCAGTACTCAGACAGGGGCCTATGGCTACACCTTC.

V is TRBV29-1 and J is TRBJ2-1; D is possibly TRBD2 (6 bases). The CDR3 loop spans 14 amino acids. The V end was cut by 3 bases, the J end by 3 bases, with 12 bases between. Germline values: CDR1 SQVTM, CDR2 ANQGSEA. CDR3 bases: TGCAGCGTTGATCGGGAGAGAATCTACAATGAGCAGTTCTTC. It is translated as CSVDRERIYNEQFF.

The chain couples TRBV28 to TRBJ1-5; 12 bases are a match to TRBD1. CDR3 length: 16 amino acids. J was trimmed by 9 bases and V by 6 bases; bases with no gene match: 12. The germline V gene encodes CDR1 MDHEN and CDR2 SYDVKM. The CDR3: CASRRSGTGGARPQHF. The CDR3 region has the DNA TGTGCCAGCAGACGATCCGGGACAGGGGGCGCACGGCCCCAGCATTTT. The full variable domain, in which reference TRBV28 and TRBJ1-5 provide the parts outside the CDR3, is DVKVTQSSRYLVKRTGEKVFLECVQDMDHENMFWYRQDPGLGLRLIYFSYDVKMKEKGDIPEGYSVSREKKERFSLILESASTNQTSMYLCASRRSGTGGARPQHFGDGTRLSIL.

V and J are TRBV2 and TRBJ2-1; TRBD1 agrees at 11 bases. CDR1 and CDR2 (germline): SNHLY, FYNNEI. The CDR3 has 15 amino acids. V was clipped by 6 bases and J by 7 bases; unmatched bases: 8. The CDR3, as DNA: TGTGCCAGCAGAACAACGGGACAGGGGGTAAATGAGCAGTTCTTC. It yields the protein CASRTTGQGVNEQFF.

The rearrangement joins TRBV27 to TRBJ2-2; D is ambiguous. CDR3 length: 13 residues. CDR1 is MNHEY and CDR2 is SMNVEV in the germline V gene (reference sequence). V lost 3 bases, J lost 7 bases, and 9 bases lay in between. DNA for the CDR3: TGTGCCAGCAGTTTTTCGACTGGCGGGGAGCTGTTTTTT. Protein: CASSFSTGGELFF.

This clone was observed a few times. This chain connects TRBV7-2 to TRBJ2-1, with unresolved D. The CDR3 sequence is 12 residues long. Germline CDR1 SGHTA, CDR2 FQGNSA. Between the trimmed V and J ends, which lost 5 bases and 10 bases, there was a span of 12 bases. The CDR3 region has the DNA TGTGCCAGCAGCCACACACACCGGGAGCAGTTCTTC. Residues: CASSHTHREQFF. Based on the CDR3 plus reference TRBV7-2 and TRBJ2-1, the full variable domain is GAGVSQSPSNKVTEKGKDVELRCDPISGHTALYWYRQSLGQGLEFLIYFQGNSAPDKSGLPSDRFSAERTGGSVSTLTIQRTQQEDSAVYLCASSHTHREQFFGPGTRLTVL.

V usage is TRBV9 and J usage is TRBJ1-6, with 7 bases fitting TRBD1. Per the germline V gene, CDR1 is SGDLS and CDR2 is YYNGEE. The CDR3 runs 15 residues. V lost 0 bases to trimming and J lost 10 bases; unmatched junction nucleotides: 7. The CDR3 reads CASSVDAGGDSPLHF. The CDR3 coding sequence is TGTGCCAGCAGCGTAGATGCAGGGGGTGACTCACCCCTCCACTTT.

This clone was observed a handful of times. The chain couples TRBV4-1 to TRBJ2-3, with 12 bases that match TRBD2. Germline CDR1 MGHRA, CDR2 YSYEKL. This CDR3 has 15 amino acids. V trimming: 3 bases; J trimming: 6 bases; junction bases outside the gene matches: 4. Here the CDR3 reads CASSHSSGRGDTQYF. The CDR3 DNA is TGCGCCAGCAGCCATTCTAGCGGGAGGGGGGATACGCAGTATTTT.

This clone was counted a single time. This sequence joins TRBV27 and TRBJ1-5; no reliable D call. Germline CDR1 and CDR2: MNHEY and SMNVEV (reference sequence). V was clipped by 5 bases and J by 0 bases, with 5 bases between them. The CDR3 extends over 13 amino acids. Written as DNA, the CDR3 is TGTGCCAGCAGTGAGAATAGCAATCAGCCCCAGCATTTT. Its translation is CASSENSNQPQHF.

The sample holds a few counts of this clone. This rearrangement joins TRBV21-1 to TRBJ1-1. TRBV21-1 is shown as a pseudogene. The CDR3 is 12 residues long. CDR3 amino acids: CASSKGSTEAFF. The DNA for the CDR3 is TGTGCCAGCAGCAAAGGGTCCACTGAAGCTTTCTTT.

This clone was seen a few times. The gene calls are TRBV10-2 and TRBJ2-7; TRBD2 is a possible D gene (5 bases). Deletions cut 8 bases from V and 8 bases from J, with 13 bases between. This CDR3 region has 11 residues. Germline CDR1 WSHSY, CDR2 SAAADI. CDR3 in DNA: TGCGCCAGCGGCCCCGGGGTTAAGCAGTACTTC. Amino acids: CASGPGVKQYF.

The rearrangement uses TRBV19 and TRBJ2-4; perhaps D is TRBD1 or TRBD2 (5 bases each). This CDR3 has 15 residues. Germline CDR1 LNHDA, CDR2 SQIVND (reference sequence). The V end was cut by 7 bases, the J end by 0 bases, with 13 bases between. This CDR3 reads CASTLSGTAKNIQYF. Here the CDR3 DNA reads TGTGCCAGTACTCTCTCCGGGACAGCCAAAAACATTCAGTACTTC. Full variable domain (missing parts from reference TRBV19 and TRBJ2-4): DGGITQSPKYLFRKEGQNVTLSCEQNLNHDAMYWYRQDPGQGLRLIYYSQIVNDFQKGDIAEGYSVSREKKESFPLTVTSAQKNPTAFYLCASTLSGTAKNIQYFGAGTRLSVL.

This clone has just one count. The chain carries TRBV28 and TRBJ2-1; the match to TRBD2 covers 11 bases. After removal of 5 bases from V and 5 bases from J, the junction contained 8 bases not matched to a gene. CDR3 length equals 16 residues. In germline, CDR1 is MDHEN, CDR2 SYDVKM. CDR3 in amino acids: CASSTWGTSGNNEQFF. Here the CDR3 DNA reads TGTGCCAGCAGTACGTGGGGGACTAGCGGAAACAATGAGCAGTTCTTC.

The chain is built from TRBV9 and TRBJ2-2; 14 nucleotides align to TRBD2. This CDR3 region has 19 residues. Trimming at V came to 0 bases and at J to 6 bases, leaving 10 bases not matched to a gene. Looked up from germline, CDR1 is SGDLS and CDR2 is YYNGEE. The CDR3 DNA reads TGTGCCAGCAGCGTAGCTCGGGGACTAGCGGGAGAATTAGCCGGGGAGCTGTTTTTT. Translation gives CASSVARGLAGELAGELFF. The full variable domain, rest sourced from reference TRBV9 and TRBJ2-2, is DSGVTQTPKHLITATGQRVTLRCSPRSGDLSVYWYQQSLDQGLQFLIQYYNGEERAKGNILERFSAQQFPDLHSELNLSSLELGDSALYFCASSVARGLAGELAGELFFGEGSRLTVL.